Presented here are 20 T cell receptor beta chains from one specimen sequenced in a study of blood T cell repertoires in COVID-19. The assay was immunoSEQ multiplex PCR, and TCRdb's table has in-frame clones only and misses some. Found here are roughly 150,000 clones, around nine tenths of them singletons; the top ten hold roughly 1.9%. Input material: peripheral blood. The receptors stem from a man between 45 and 60 years old who had recovered from COVID-19.

The chain employs TRBV7-6 and TRBJ1-1; unclear D gene. V lost 1 base and J 4 bases, leaving 7 bases between the germline ends. Germline lookup yields CDR1 SGHVS and CDR2 FNYEAQ. This CDR3 has 13 amino acids. This CDR3 reads CASSLDRSTEAFF. The DNA of the CDR3 is TGTGCCAGCAGCTTAGACAGAAGCACTGAAGCTTTCTTT.

This chain uses TRBV28 with TRBJ2-6; 9 bases agree with TRBD2. Per germline, CDR1 MDHEN and CDR2 SYDVKM. This CDR3 is 15 amino acids long. Trimming removed 6 bases from V and 4 bases from J; junction bases left unmatched: 4. DNA of the CDR3: TGTGCCAGCAGGAGCGGGGGGACCGGGGCCAACGTCCTGACTTTC. This sequence encodes CASRSGGTGANVLTF.

The genes are TRBV2 and TRBJ1-2; D call uncertain. V dropped 2 bases and J dropped 2 bases, with 6 bases sitting between them. CDR3 length: 13 residues. Germline values: CDR1 SNHLY, CDR2 FYNNEI. The DNA for the CDR3 is TGTGCCAGCAGTGAACTGGCAAACTATGGCTACACCTTC. Residues: CASSELANYGYTF.

The rearrangement joins TRBV5-1 to TRBJ2-5; 7 bases agree with TRBD1. The V and J ends lost 1 base and 0 bases, in that order; junction bases with no gene match: 3. The CDR3 has 15 amino acids. CDR1 SGHRS and CDR2 YFSETQ come from the germline V gene. The CDR3 spells CASSLSGGNQETQYF. The CDR3 coding sequence is TGCGCCAGCAGCTTGTCAGGGGGAAACCAAGAGACCCAGTACTTC.

V usage is TRBV2 and J usage is TRBJ1-6; D may be TRBD1 (6 bases). The CDR3 spans 15 residues. Germline CDR1 SNHLY, CDR2 FYNNEI. V lost 1 base to trimming and J lost 5 bases, with 9 bases between them. The CDR3 bases are TGTGCCAGCAGTGAAGTGGGACAAAATAATTCACCCCTCCACTTT. The encoded protein is CASSEVGQNNSPLHF.

Only a few counts were recorded for this clone. This sequence joins TRBV6-2 or TRBV6-3 and TRBJ2-7; 9 nucleotides line up with TRBD1. Germline V CDR1 and CDR2: MNHEY, SVGEGT. The CDR3 sequence is 13 residues long. With V trimmed by 5 bases and J by 5 bases, 4 bases remained unmatched. This CDR3 reads CASSLWTGDEQYF. CDR3 coding DNA: TGTGCCAGCAGTCTGTGGACAGGGGACGAGCAGTACTTC.

This clone appeared once. V and J are TRBV7-2 and TRBJ2-7; 9 bases line up with TRBD1. Germline CDR1 is SGHTA and CDR2 is FQGNSA. The CDR3 totals 15 residues. The J segment lost 2 bases and the V segment lost 5 bases, leaving 7 bases of the junction unmatched. In DNA form, the CDR3 reads TGTGCCAGCAGCATCACCACAGGGGGCACCTACGAGCAGTACTTC. Its translation: CASSITTGGTYEQYF.

The chain joins TRBV9 to TRBJ1-6; TRBD1 agrees at 11 bases. There are 15 residues in the CDR3. Germline assignment: CDR1 SGDLS and CDR2 YYNGEE. V dropped 0 bases and J dropped 11; count of bases not matched to a gene: 4. The CDR3 loop reads CASSVGTGGWTPLHF. The CDR3 region has the DNA TGTGCCAGCAGCGTAGGGACAGGGGGCTGGACACCCCTCCACTTT.

The J gene is TRBJ2-1, the V gene TRBV7-2, with a possible D match to TRBD1 (6 bases). The V gene lost 6 bases and the J gene lost 4 bases, with 19 bases spanning the gap. Germline V lookup: CDR1 SGHTA, CDR2 FQGNSA. CDR3 length: 16 amino acids. The CDR3 loop reads CASSRGTRGRYNEQFF. In DNA form, the CDR3 reads TGTGCCAGCAGTAGGGGGACCAGGGGTCGGTACAATGAGCAGTTCTTC.

CDR3 sequence reads: CAISARDNEQFF. The CDR3 DNA is TGTGCCATCAGTGCGAGGGACAATGAGCAGTTCTTC. The chain recombines TRBV10-3 with TRBJ2-1; D possibly corresponds to TRBD2 (5 bases). The germline V gene encodes CDR1 ENHRY and CDR2 SYGVKD. V lost 4 bases, J lost 5 bases, and 6 bases lay in between. The CDR3 runs to 12 residues.

Only one count was recorded for this clone. The chain has TRBV3-1 (or the pseudogene TRBV3-2) and TRBJ2-1; D is ambiguous. The length of the CDR3 is 16 residues. The germline V gene encodes CDR1 LGHDT and CDR2 YNNKEL (reference sequence). The ends were cut back, 1 base at V and 4 bases at J, with 14 bases in the middle. The CDR3 is CASSQGIGLTYNEQFF. The CDR3 region has the DNA TGTGCCAGCAGCCAAGGTATTGGGCTGACGTACAATGAGCAGTTCTTC.

The V and J genes are TRBV19 and TRBJ1-5; D remains ambiguous. V shed 3 bases and J shed 4 bases, with 16 bases lying between them. Germline values: CDR1 LNHDA, CDR2 SQIVND (reference sequence). This CDR3 comprises 16 residues. The CDR3 bases are TGTGCCAGTAGTATTGTTCTTCAGAACCCGAATCAGCCCCAGCATTTT. Residues: CASSIVLQNPNQPQHF.

This clone was detected once. The chain combines TRBV6-5 with TRBJ1-2, with D perhaps matching TRBD1 (6 bases). Trimming removed 0 bases from V and 4 bases from J, with 9 bases in between. Germline V gene sequence: CDR1 MNHEY, CDR2 SVGAGI. The CDR3 has 14 amino acids. This CDR3 is CASSYSGQSYGYTF. As DNA, the CDR3 is TGTGCCAGCAGTTACTCCGGACAGAGCTATGGCTACACCTTC.

The chain has TRBV19 and TRBJ2-1; 8 bases align to TRBD2. V gave up 5 bases and J gave up 2 bases; unmatched junction bases: 2. The germline V gene encodes CDR1 LNHDA and CDR2 SQIVND (reference sequence). This CDR3 region has 14 residues. CDR3 coding DNA: TGTGCCAGTAGTGTCGGGGGGGCCTACAATGAGCAGTTCTTC. Translated, it gives CASSVGGAYNEQFF. The full variable domain, its missing parts supplied by reference TRBV19 and TRBJ2-1, is DGGITQSPKYLFRKEGQNVTLSCEQNLNHDAMYWYRQDPGQGLRLIYYSQIVNDFQKGDIAEGYSVSREKKESFPLTVTSAQKNPTAFYLCASSVGGAYNEQFFGPGTRLTVL.

V gene TRBV27 combines with J gene TRBJ1-5, with D unclear. The CDR3 runs 14 residues. V dropped 6 bases and J dropped 0 bases, with 9 bases sitting between them. The germline V gene encodes CDR1 MNHEY and CDR2 SMNVEV (reference sequence). CDR3 sequence reads: CASRTSISNQPQHF. For the CDR3, the DNA is TGTGCCAGCAGGACAAGCATTAGCAATCAGCCCCAGCATTTT.

The chain employs TRBV27 and TRBJ1-2, with TRBD1 identical over 9 bases. Germline CDR1 and CDR2: MNHEY and SMNVEV (reference sequence). V lost 4 bases, J lost 4 bases, and 4 bases stayed unmatched. The CDR3 spans 14 residues. The CDR3 DNA sequence: TGTGCCAGCAGTTCTTTACAGGGGGCCTATGGCTACACCTTC. Amino acids: CASSSLQGAYGYTF.

The genes are TRBV28 and TRBJ1-2, with TRBD1 matching over 10 bases. The CDR3 covers 14 residues. Germline V gene lookup returns CDR1 MDHEN and CDR2 SYDVKM. V gave up 7 bases and J gave up 4 bases; unmatched junction bases: 6. DNA of the CDR3: TGTGCCAGCACCCGACAGGGGGCTGGCTATGGCTACACCTTC. Protein product: CASTRQGAGYGYTF.

The J gene is TRBJ2-7, the V gene TRBV7-9; 13 bases match TRBD2. V shed 4 bases and J 4 bases; nucleotides not matched to a gene: 4. CDR1 is SEHNR, CDR2 FQNEAQ, per germline (reference sequence). The CDR3 extends over 15 amino acids. The CDR3 DNA reads as TGTGCCAGCAGCTCACGGACTAGCGGGAGTTACGAGCAGTACTTC. Protein product: CASSSRTSGSYEQYF.

The chain carries TRBV19 and TRBJ2-1, with a possible D match to TRBD1 (6 bases). Germline CDR1 reads LNHDA; CDR2 reads SQIVND (reference sequence). Trimming pared 3 bases from V and 2 bases from J, leaving 11 bases between. The CDR3 runs to 15 residues. The CDR3 nucleotides read TGTGCCAGTAGTATTACAGGGATGACCTACAATGAGCAGTTCTTC. The encoded protein is CASSITGMTYNEQFF.

In DNA form, the CDR3 reads TGTGCCAGCGAGATAGGGAGAAATACGCAGTATTTT. This sequence encodes CASEIGRNTQYF. The chain carries TRBV2 and TRBJ2-3, with D maybe TRBD2 (5 bases). Trimming took 8 bases from V and 7 from J, leaving 13 bases between them. CDR1 SNHLY and CDR2 FYNNEI come from the germline V gene. CDR3 size: 12 residues.